The next 11 T cell receptor beta chains were all read from a single sample in a study of blood T cell repertoires in COVID-19. Some clones are missing from TCRdb's copy, which holds only in-frame ones; the method was immunoSEQ multiplex PCR. Here the sample spans about 81,000 clones, 82% being singletons. Sequences were obtained from peripheral blood. Receptors were obtained from a human donor in a cohort sampled during active COVID-19.

This clone was recorded once. This rearrangement joins TRBV10-1 to TRBJ1-1; 11 bases are a match to TRBD1. CDR3 length equals 14 residues. Per the germline V gene, CDR1 is WNHNN and CDR2 is SYGVQD (reference sequence). The junction had 5 bases not matched to a gene; V was cut back by 1 base and J by 10 bases. For the CDR3, the DNA is TGCGCCAGCAGTGAGTTGCTAGGGACAGGGGGAGCTTTCTTT. Residues: CASSELLGTGGAFF.

This chain uses TRBV5-4 with TRBJ2-1, with 8 bases lining up with TRBD1. The CDR3 loop spans 15 amino acids. After removal of 5 bases from V and 5 bases from J, the junction contained 9 bases not matched to a gene. CDR1 and CDR2 from the germline V gene are SGHNT and YYREEE (reference sequence). DNA of the CDR3: TGTGCCAGCAGACGACTTCAGGGGGCGAACAATGAGCAGTTCTTC. Its protein product is CASRRLQGANNEQFF.

This clone was picked up a small number of times. The chain couples TRBV19 to TRBJ2-7, with 8 nucleotides matching TRBD1. The germline V gene has CDR1 LNHDA and CDR2 SQIVND (reference sequence). V lost 4 bases and J lost 2; bases outside the gene matches: 10. CDR3 length: 16 residues. For the CDR3, the DNA is TGTGCCAGTAGTACGACAGGGGTTCGACGCCCCTACGAGCAGTACTTC. Its protein is CASSTTGVRRPYEQYF.

V is TRBV23-1 and J is TRBJ1-6; 12 bases align to TRBD1. TRBV23-1 is reported as an ORF; its role is uncertain. Trimming cost V 11 bases and J 11 bases; bases outside gene matches: 28. The CDR3 consists of 20 residues. CDR3 residues: CAPSKSARLGQGAGKAPLHF. DNA for the CDR3: TGCGCCCCGAGTAAATCCGCACGGCTGGGACAGGGGGCAGGCAAGGCACCCCTCCACTTT.

The CDR3: CSVVWGRGGTNQPQHF. The CDR3 bases are TGCAGCGTTGTCTGGGGTAGGGGGGGGACCAATCAGCCCCAGCATTTT. The rearrangement joins TRBV29-1 to TRBJ1-5; possible D gene TRBD1, 6 bases. Trimming cost V 4 bases and J 3 bases, with 19 bases left between them. The CDR3 consists of 16 residues. Germline CDR1 and CDR2: SQVTM and ANQGSEA.

This clone has just a few counts. The chain joins TRBV2 to TRBJ1-2, with 9 positions matching TRBD1. The CDR3 has 13 amino acids. V was clipped by 6 bases and J by 6 bases; unmatched bases: 5. The germline CDR1 and CDR2 sequences are SNHLY and FYNNEI. The CDR3 sequence: CASSLTGGNGYTF. The DNA of the CDR3 is TGTGCCAGCAGCCTCACAGGGGGCAATGGCTACACCTTC.

This clone was picked up a small number of times. This chain uses TRBV5-1 with TRBJ1-1, with a possible D match to TRBD1 (6 bases). Germline CDR1 reads SGHRS; CDR2 reads YFSETQ. Trimming pared 4 bases from V and 4 bases from J, leaving 11 bases between. This CDR3 is 13 amino acids long. In nucleotides, the CDR3 is TGCGCCAGCAGCCTGGACAGCTTCACTGAAGCTTTCTTT. It codes for CASSLDSFTEAFF. Drawing the rest from reference TRBV5-1 and TRBJ1-1, the complete variable domain is KAGVTQTPRYLIKTRGQQVTLSCSPISGHRSVSWYQQTPGQGLQFLFEYFSETQRNKGNFPGRFSGRQFSNSRSEMNVSTLELGDSALYLCASSLDSFTEAFFGQGTRLTVV.

The rearrangement links TRBV10-3 to TRBJ1-1; D is possibly TRBD1 (5 bases). The germline V and J ends were trimmed by 4 bases and 1 base, with 7 bases remaining between them. Germline values: CDR1 ENHRY, CDR2 SYGVKD. The CDR3 is 13 residues long. The CDR3 nucleotides read TGTGCCATCAGTGGGGGGGGGAACACTGAAGCTTTCTTT. This translates into CAISGGGNTEAFF.

This clone has only one observation. V usage is TRBV19 and J usage is TRBJ1-5; no definite D call. CDR1 LNHDA and CDR2 SQIVND come from the germline V gene (reference sequence). V was clipped by 11 bases and J by 3 bases, with 20 bases between them. The CDR3 extends over 15 amino acids. CDR3 region: CAASYSLGNNQPQHF. The CDR3 nucleotides are TGTGCCGCTTCCTACTCTCTCGGGAACAATCAGCCCCAGCATTTT.

This clone was detected only once. The V gene is TRBV6-5, the J gene TRBJ1-2, with 8 bases that match TRBD1. Germline V lookup: CDR1 MNHEY, CDR2 SVGAGI. CDR3 length: 12 residues. Trimming took 6 bases from V and 10 from J; bases not matched to a gene: 7. CDR3 region: CASRTGQVYYTF. The CDR3 nucleotides read TGTGCCAGCAGAACGGGACAGGTTTACTACACCTTC.

The chain carries TRBV10-3 and TRBJ1-2, with 7 bases aligning to TRBD1. The J segment lost 4 bases and the V segment lost 2 bases, leaving 7 bases of the junction unmatched. Germline V gene lookup returns CDR1 ENHRY and CDR2 SYGVKD. The CDR3 runs 15 residues. CDR3 bases: TGTGCCATCAGTGAGCCGCAGGGGGGCAGCTATGGCTACACCTTC. Residues: CAISEPQGGSYGYTF.